This paragraph covers one T cell receptor beta chain sequence. Its recognized antigen is unknown. It has no much larger one-base neighbor in the sample; base qualities were not kept. The sample is drawn from a study of T cell repertoires in cytomegalovirus infection (dated 2019 in TCRdb). General notes on the study: Alongside well-studied HLA-B-restricted epitopes, the peptide stimulations were aimed at recently identified HLA-C-restricted CMV epitopes, whose presentation resists viral immunomodulation. The HLA type of each donor mattered for the analysis, because public TCR beta signatures pointed to carriage of CMV infection along with the matching HLA type.

Instrument used: Illumina HiSeq 1500. The public reads were reprocessed in TCRdb via fastp at Q25 and MiXCR, keeping in-frame beta chains. One record per CDR3 amino acid sequence lists the most common genes and DNA. The sample table lists around 800,000 distinct CDR3 sequences, approximately 30% of them with a count of one. Around 11% of the sample is taken by the ten largest. V is pruned by 5 bases and J by 4 bases, leaving 14 bases of the junction without a gene match. The CDR3 contains 18 residues, cysteine and phenylalanine counted. Left in the record is the CDR3 DNA by itself, 54 bases read in frame from the first base. The sample's treatment or condition label, decoded: in vitro stimulation with specific CMV peptide epitopes to enrich CMV-specific T cells. Findings and caveats that apply to the study as a whole: In the ex vivo response, HLA-C-restricted CMV-specific TCR beta clonotypes were dominant, and in two of eight donors the single most frequent clonotype came from this HLA-C-restricted group. In both this cohort and an independent cohort of 352 donors, the cumulative frequency of public TCR beta family members distinguished carriers of CMV infection plus the relevant HLA type.

The sequence was obtained from a human donor in good health (CMV status not recorded). Some clones in this sample may be carry-over from other donors' samples. The sequenced sample was cultured CD8+ T cells from PBMCs, obtained from culture after CMV antigen stimulation. The sequence links TRBV12-3 or TRBV12-4 to TRBJ2-5; 12 of the junction bases match TRBD2. This receptor carries the CDR3 CASSTSASGGARGETQYF. In nucleotides, the sequence is TGTGCCAGCAGTACAAGCGCTAGCGGGGGGGCACGGGGAGAGACCCAGTACTTC.